Here is one T cell receptor beta chain with its context. Sequenced by immunoSEQ multiplex PCR; TCRdb stores in-frame clones only, minus some. Altogether 85,000 to 100,000 clones are present, approximately 95% being singletons, with the ten largest covering over 0.25%. These data come from a study of technical replicates of blood from several donors. This CDR3 spans 12 amino acids. Germline V gene data show CDR1 as MNHEY and CDR2 as SVGAGI. V lost 5 bases, J lost 12 bases, and 16 bases lay in between. The receptor comes from a human donor in good health. The sequencing sample was made of T cells isolated from PBMCs. The V gene is TRBV6-5, the J gene TRBJ1-1; possible D gene TRBD1, 5 bases. The CDR3 DNA reads as TGTGCCAGCAGTACCGGGCCCGGGGGGACTTTCTTT. Translated: CASSTGPGGTFF.